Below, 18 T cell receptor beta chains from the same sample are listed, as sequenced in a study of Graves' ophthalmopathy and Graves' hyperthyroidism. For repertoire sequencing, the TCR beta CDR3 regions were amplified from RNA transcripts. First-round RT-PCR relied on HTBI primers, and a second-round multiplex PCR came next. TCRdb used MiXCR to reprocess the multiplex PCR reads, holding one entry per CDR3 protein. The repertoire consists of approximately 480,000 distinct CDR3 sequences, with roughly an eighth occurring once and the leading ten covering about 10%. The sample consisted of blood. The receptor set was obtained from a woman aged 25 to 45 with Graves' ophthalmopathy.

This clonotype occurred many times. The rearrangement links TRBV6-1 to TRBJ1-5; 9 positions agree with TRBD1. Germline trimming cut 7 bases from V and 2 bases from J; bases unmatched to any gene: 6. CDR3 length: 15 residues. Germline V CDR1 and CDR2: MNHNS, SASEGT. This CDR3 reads CASTRTGDGNQPQHF. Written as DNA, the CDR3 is TGTGCCAGCACCCGGACAGGGGACGGCAATCAGCCCCAGCATTTT.

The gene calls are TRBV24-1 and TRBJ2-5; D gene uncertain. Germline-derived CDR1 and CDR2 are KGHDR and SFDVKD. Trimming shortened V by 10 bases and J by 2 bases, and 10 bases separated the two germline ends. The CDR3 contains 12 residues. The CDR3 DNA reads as TGTGCCACTTGCCCAGAGCAAGAGACCCAGTACTTC. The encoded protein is CATCPEQETQYF.

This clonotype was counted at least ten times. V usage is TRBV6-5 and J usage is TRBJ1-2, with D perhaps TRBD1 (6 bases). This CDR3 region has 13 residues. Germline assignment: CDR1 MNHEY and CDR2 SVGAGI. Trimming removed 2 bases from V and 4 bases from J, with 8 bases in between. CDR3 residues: CASSYQTGYGYTF. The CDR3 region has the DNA TGTGCCAGCAGTTACCAGACAGGCTATGGCTACACCTTC.

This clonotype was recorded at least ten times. CDR3 sequence reads: CSASGQPQHF. CDR3 bases: TGCAGTGCTAGTGGCCAGCCCCAGCATTTT. V usage is TRBV20-1 and J usage is TRBJ1-5; no reliable D call. This CDR3 is 10 amino acids long. Germline V gene sequence: CDR1 DFQATT, CDR2 SNEGSKA (reference sequence). Trimming removed 3 bases at V and 7 bases at J, with 4 bases between.

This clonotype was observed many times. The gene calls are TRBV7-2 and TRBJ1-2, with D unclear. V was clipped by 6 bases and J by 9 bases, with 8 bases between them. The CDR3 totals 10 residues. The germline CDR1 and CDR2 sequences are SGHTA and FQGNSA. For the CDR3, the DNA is TGTGCCAGCAGAGACATGAGCTACACCTTC. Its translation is CASRDMSYTF.

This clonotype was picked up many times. The CDR3 coding sequence is TGTGCCACCAAGACAGGGATCCGTAATTCACCCCTCCACTTT. Protein product: CATKTGIRNSPLHF. The chain couples TRBV12-3 or TRBV12-4 to TRBJ1-6; 7 bases are a match to TRBD1. The length of the CDR3 is 14 residues. V lost 10 bases, J lost 6 bases, and 9 bases stayed unmatched.

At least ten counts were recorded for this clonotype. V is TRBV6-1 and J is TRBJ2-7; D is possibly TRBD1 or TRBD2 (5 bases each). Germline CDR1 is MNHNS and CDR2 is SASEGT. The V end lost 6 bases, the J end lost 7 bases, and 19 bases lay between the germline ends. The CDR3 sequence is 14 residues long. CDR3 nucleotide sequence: TGTGCCAGCAGACGGGACCCCCGGGAAGGGGAGCAGTACTTC. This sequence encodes CASRRDPREGEQYF.

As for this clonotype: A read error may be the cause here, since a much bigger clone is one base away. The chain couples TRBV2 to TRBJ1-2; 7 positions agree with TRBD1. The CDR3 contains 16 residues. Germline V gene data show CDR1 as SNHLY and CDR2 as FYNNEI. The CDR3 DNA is TGTGCCAGCACTGAAGGGGAGACAGGGCCGGCCTATGGCTACACCTTC. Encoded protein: CASTEGETGPAYGYTF.

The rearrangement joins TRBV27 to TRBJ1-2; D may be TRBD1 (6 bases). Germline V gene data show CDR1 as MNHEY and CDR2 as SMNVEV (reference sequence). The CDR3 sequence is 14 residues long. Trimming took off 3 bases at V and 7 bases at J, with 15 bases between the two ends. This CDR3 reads CASSFRGQTTGYTF. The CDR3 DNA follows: TGTGCCAGCAGTTTCCGGGGGCAGACTACTGGCTACACCTTC.

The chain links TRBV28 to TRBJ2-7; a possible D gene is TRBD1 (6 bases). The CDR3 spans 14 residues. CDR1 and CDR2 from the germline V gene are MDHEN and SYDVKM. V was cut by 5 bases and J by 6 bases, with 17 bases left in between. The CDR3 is CASSKQGPSGEQYF. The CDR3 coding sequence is TGTGCCAGCAGTAAACAGGGCCCCTCAGGCGAGCAGTACTTC.

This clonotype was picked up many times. The CDR3 coding sequence is TGTGCCAGCAGTTATCAACGAGCGTCGTATGGCTACACCTTC. This translates into CASSYQRASYGYTF. This rearrangement joins TRBV6-5 to TRBJ1-2; D unresolved. Germline assignment: CDR1 MNHEY and CDR2 SVGAGI. This CDR3 is built from 14 residues. Trimming took 3 bases from V and 5 from J, leaving 13 bases between them.

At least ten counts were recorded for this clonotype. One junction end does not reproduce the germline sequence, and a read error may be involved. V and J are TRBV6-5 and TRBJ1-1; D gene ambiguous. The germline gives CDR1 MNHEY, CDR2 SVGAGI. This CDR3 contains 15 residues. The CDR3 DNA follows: TGTGCCAGCAGTTACATTTCCAGGTCGAACACTGGAGCTTTCTTT. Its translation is CASSYISRSNTGAFF.

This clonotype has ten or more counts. The CDR3 region has the DNA TGTGCCAGCAGTTTCAGGGCAGGGGATGGCTACACCTTC. Translation: CASSFRAGDGYTF. The chain employs TRBV27 and TRBJ1-2; a possible D gene is TRBD1 (6 bases). The length of the CDR3 is 13 residues. CDR1 is MNHEY, CDR2 SMNVEV, per germline (reference sequence). Trimming left V 3 bases short and J 6 bases short, with 11 bases between.

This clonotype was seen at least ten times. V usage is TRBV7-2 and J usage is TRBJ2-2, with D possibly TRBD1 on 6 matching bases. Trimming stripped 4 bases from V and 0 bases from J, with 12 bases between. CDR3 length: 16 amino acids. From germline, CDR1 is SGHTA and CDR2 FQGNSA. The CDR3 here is CASSSPGVTNTGELFF. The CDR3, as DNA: TGTGCCAGCAGCTCCCCAGGGGTGACGAACACCGGGGAGCTGTTTTTT.

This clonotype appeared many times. CDR3 in DNA: TGTGCCTGGAGTGTCGACTACACCGGGGAGCTGTTTTTT. This gives the protein CAWSVDYTGELFF. This chain joins TRBV30 and TRBJ2-2, with D unclear. Per the germline V gene, CDR1 is GTSNPN and CDR2 is SVGIG (reference sequence). V dropped 0 bases and J dropped 3 bases, with 5 bases sitting between them. The CDR3 spans 13 residues.

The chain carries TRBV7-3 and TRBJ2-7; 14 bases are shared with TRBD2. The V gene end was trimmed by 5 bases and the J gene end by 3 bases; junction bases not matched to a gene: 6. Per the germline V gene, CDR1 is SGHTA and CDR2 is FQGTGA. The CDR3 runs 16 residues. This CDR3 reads CASSPTGLAGGYEQYF. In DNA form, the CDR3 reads TGTGCCAGCAGCCCGACCGGACTAGCGGGGGGCTACGAGCAGTACTTC.

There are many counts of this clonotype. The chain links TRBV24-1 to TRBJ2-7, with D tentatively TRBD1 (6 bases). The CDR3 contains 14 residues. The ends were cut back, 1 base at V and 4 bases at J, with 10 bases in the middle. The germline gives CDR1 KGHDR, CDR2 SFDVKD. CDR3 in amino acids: CATSDFKTGYEQYF. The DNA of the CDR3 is TGTGCCACCAGTGATTTTAAGACAGGTTACGAGCAGTACTTC.

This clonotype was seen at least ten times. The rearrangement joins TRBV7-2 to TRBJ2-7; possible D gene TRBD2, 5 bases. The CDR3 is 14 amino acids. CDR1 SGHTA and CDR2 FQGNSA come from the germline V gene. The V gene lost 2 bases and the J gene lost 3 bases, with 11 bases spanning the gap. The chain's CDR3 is CASSLNGILYEQYF. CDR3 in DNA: TGTGCCAGCAGCTTAAACGGGATCCTCTACGAGCAGTACTTC. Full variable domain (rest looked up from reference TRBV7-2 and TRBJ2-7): GAGVSQSPSNKVTEKGKDVELRCDPISGHTALYWYRQSLGQGLEFLIYFQGNSAPDKSGLPSDRFSAERTGGSVSTLTIQRTQQEDSAVYLCASSLNGILYEQYFGPGTRLTVT.